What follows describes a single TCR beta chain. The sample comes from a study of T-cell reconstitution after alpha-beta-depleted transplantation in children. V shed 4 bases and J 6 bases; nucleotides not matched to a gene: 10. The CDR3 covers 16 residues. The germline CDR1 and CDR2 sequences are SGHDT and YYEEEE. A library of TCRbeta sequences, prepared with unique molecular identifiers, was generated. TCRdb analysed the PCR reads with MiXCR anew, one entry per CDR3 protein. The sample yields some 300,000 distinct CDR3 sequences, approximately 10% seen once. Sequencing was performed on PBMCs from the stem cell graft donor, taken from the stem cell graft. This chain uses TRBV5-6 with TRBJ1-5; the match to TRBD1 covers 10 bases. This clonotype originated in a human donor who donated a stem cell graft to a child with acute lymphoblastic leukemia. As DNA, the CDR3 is TGTGCCAGCAGCCGGGGGACAGGGGCGCTGGGTCAGCCCCAGCATTTT. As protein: CASSRGTGALGQPQHF.